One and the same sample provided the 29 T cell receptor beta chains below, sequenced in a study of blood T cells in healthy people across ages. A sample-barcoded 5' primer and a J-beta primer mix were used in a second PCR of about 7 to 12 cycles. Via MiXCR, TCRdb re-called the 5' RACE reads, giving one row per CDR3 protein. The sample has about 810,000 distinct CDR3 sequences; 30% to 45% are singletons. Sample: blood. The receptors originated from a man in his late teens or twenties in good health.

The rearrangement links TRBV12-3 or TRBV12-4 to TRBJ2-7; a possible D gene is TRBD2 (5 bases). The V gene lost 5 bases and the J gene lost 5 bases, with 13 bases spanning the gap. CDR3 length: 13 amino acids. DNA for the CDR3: TGTGCCAGCAGTACCCCCGGGGTCCACGAGCAGTACTTC. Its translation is CASSTPGVHEQYF.

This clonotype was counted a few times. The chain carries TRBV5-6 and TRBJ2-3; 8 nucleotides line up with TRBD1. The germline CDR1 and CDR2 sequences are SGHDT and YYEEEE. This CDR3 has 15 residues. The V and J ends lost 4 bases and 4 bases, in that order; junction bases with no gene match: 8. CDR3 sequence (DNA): TGTGCCAGCAGCCCCGCAGGGGGCGCTTCAGATACGCAGTATTTT. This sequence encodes CASSPAGGASDTQYF.

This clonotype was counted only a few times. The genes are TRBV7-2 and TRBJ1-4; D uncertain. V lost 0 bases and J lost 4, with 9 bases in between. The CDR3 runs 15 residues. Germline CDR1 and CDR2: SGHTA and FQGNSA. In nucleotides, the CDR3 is TGTGCCAGCAGCTTAGCAGGTCCCAATAATGAAAAACTGTTTTTT. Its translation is CASSLAGPNNEKLFF.

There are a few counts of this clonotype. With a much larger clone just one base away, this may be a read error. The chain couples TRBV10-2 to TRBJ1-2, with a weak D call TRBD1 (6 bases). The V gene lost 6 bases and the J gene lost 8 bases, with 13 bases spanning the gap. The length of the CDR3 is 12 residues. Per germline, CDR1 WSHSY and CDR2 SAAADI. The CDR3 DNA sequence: TGCGCCAGCAGGAGTACAGGGTACGGCTACACCTTC. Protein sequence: CASRSTGYGYTF.

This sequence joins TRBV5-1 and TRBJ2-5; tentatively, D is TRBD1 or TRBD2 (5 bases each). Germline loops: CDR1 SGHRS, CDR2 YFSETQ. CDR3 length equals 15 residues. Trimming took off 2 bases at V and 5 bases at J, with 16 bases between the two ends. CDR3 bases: TGCGCCAGCAGCTTTGGGGCGGGTATGACGGAGACCCAGTACTTC. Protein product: CASSFGAGMTETQYF. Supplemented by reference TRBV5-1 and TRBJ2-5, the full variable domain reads KAGVTQTPRYLIKTRGQQVTLSCSPISGHRSVSWYQQTPGQGLQFLFEYFSETQRNKGNFPGRFSGRQFSNSRSEMNVSTLELGDSALYLCASSFGAGMTETQYFGPGTRLLVL.

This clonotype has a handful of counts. The CDR3 sequence is CSGSGVGDTQYF. Written as DNA, the CDR3 is TGCAGTGGGAGCGGGGTAGGAGATACGCAGTATTTT. The J gene is TRBJ2-3, the V gene TRBV20-1; 7 bases map to TRBD2. In germline, CDR1 is DFQATT, CDR2 SNEGSKA (reference sequence). V shed 7 bases, J shed 5 bases, and the junction held 6 bases outside the gene matches. This CDR3 comprises 12 residues.

CDR3 sequence: CSARGKDRGYSPLHF. The CDR3, as DNA: TGCAGTGCTAGGGGGAAGGACAGGGGGTATTCACCCCTCCACTTT. The chain couples TRBV20-1 to TRBJ1-6, with 10 bases fitting TRBD1. The germline V gene has CDR1 DFQATT and CDR2 SNEGSKA (reference sequence). The J segment lost 8 bases and the V segment lost 3 bases, leaving 7 bases of the junction unmatched. The CDR3 is made up of 15 amino acids.

CDR3 sequence (DNA): TGTGCCAGTGGCGGGAGGCAGACCCAGTACTTC. Translating gives CASGGRQTQYF. The rearrangement links TRBV12-3 or TRBV12-4 to TRBJ2-7; TRBD2 matches 8 bases. The J call is doubtful: the DNA matches TRBJ2-5 better. There are 11 residues in the CDR3.

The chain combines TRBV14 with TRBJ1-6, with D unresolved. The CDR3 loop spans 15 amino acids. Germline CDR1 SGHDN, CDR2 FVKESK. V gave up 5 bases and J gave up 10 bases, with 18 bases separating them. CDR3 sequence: CASSSLPGHDSPLHF. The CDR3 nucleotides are TGTGCCAGCAGCTCTCTTCCGGGTCATGACTCACCCCTCCACTTT.

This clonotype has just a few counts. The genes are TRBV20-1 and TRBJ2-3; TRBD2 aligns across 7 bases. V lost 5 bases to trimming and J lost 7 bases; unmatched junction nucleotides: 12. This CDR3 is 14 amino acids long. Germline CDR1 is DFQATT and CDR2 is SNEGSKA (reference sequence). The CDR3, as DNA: TGCAGTGCTCGAGGCTTTGGGGGGGACCATACGCAGTATTTT. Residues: CSARGFGGDHTQYF.

The DNA for the CDR3 is TGTGCCAGCAGGGGGACGCATCATGAGCAGTTCTTC. It encodes CASRGTHHEQFF. The rearrangement uses TRBV2 and TRBJ2-1; either TRBD1 or TRBD2 may supply D (5 bases each). This CDR3 has 12 residues. V dropped 6 bases and J dropped 8 bases, with 11 bases sitting between them. Per germline, CDR1 SNHLY and CDR2 FYNNEI.

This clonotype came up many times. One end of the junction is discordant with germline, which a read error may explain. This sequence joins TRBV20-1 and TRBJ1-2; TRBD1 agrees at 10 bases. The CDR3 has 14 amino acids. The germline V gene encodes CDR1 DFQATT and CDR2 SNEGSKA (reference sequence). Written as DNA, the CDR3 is TGCAGTGCTGGAGACGGGACAGGGGACTATGGCTACACCTTC. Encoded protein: CSAGDGTGDYGYTF.

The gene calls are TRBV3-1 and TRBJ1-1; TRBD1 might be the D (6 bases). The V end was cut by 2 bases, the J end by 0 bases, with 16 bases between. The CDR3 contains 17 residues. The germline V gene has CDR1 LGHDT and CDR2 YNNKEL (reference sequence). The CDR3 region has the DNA TGTGCCAGCAGCCAAACTCCCGGACAGAGCTTGAACACTGAAGCTTTCTTT. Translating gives CASSQTPGQSLNTEAFF.

CDR3 amino acids: CSAPDRGRDEKLFF. The CDR3 DNA follows: TGCAGTGCGCCTGACAGGGGACGGGATGAAAAACTGTTTTTT. The rearrangement joins TRBV20-1 to TRBJ1-4; 8 nucleotides align to TRBD1. V was pared by 6 bases and J by 6 bases, with 9 bases of the junction left unmatched. CDR1 is DFQATT, CDR2 SNEGSKA, per germline (reference sequence). The CDR3 runs 14 residues.

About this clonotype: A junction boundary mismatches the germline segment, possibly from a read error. The CDR3 protein is CASSSGADMQYF. Written as DNA, the CDR3 is TGTGCCAGCAGTTCCGGAGCAGATATGCAGTATTTT. V gene TRBV12-3 or TRBV12-4 combines with J gene TRBJ2-3; D is undetermined. This CDR3 contains 12 residues.

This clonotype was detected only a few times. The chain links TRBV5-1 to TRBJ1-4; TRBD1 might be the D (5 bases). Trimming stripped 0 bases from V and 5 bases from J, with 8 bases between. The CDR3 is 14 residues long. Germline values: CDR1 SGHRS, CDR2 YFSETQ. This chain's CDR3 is CASSLGQRNEKLFF. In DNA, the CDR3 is TGCGCCAGCAGCTTGGGACAGAGAAATGAAAAACTGTTTTTT.

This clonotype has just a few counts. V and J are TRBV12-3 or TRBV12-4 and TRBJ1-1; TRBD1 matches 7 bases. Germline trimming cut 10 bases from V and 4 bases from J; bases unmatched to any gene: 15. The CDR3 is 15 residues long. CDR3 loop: CATVELGQSFTEAFF. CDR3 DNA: TGTGCCACCGTCGAATTGGGACAGAGTTTCACTGAAGCTTTCTTT.

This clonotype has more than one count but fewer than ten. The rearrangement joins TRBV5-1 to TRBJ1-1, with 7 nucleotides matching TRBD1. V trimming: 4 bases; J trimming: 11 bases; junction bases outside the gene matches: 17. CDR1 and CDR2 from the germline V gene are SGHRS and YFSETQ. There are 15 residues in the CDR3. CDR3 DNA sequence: TGCGCCAGCAGCCCGCTACTTGGGGACAGTATTCAGGCTTTCTTT. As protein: CASSPLLGDSIQAFF. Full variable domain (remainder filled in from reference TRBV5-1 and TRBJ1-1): KAGVTQTPRYLIKTRGQQVTLSCSPISGHRSVSWYQQTPGQGLQFLFEYFSETQRNKGNFPGRFSGRQFSNSRSEMNVSTLELGDSALYLCASSPLLGDSIQAFFGQGTRLTVV.

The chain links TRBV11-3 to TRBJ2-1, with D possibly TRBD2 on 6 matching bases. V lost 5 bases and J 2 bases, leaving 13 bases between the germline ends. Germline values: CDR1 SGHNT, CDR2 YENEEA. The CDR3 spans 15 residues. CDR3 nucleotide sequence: TGTGCCAGCAGCCACCTGACGGGAGCCTACAATGAGCAGTTCTTC. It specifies CASSHLTGAYNEQFF.

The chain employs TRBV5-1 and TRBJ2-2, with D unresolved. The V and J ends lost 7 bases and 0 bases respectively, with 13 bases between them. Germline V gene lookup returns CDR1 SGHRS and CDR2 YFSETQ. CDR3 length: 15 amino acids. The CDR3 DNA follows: TGCGCCAGCGGGGATGACTTACCGAACACCGGGGAGCTGTTTTTT. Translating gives CASGDDLPNTGELFF.

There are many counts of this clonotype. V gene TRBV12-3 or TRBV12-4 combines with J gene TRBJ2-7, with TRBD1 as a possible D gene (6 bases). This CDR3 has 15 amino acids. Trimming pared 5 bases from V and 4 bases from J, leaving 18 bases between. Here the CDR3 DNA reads TGTGCCAGCAGTCCCTCCGGGACATCCCTTTACGAGCAGTACTTC. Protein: CASSPSGTSLYEQYF.

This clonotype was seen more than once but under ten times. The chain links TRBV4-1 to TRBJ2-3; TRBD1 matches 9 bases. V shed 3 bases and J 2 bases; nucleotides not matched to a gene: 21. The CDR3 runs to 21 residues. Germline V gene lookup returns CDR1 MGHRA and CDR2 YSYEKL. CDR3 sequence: CASSQHPTGGWGSRNTDTQYF. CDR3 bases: TGCGCCAGCAGCCAGCACCCAACAGGGGGCTGGGGTTCACGGAACACAGATACGCAGTATTTT.

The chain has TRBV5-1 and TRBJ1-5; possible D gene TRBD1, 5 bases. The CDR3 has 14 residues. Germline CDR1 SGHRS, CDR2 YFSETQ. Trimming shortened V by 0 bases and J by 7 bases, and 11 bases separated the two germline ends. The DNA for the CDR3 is TGCGCCAGCAGCTTGGAGGGGACGAGCCAGCCCCAGCATTTT. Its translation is CASSLEGTSQPQHF.

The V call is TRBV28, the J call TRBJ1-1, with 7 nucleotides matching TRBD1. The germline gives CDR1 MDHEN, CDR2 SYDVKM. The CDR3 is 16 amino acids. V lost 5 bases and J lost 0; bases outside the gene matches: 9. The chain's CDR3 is CASSLPTGTVNTEAFF. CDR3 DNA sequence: TGTGCCAGCAGTCTCCCGACCGGGACAGTGAACACTGAAGCTTTCTTT.

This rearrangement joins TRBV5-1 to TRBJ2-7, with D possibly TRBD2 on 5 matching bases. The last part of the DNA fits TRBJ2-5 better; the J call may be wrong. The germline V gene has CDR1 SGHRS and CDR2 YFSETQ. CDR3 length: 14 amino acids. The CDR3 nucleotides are TGCGCCAGCAGCCAGGAGGTGACCTCGGAGACCCAGTACTTC. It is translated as CASSQEVTSETQYF.

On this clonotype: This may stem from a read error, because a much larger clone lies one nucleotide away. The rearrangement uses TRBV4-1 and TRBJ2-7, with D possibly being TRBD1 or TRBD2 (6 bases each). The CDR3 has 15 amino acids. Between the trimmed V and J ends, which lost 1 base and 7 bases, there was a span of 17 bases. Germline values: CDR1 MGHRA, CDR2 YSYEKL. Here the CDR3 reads CASSQGRDTYNEQYF. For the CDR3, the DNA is TGCGCCAGCAGCCAAGGGCGGGACACCTACAATGAGCAGTACTTC.

The CDR3 loop is CSAPGNGMNTEAFF. For the CDR3, the DNA is TGCAGTGCCCCGGGGAACGGTATGAACACTGAAGCTTTCTTT. The chain links TRBV20-1 to TRBJ1-1; D unclear. Germline loops: CDR1 DFQATT, CDR2 SNEGSKA (reference sequence). The V end was cut by 6 bases, the J end by 0 bases, with 14 bases between. The CDR3 extends over 14 amino acids.

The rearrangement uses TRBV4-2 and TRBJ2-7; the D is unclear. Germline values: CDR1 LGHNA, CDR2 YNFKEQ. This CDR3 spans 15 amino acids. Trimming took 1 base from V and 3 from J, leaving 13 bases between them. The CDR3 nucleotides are TGTGCCAGCAGCCAAGTGTTTGCGCGCGACTACGAGCAGTACTTC. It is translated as CASSQVFARDYEQYF.

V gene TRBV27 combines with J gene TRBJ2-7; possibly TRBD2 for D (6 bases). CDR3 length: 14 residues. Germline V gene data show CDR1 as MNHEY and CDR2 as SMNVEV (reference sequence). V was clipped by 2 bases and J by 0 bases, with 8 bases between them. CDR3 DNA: TGTGCCAGCAGTTTAATAGCGGCCTCCTACGAGCAGTACTTC. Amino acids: CASSLIAASYEQYF.